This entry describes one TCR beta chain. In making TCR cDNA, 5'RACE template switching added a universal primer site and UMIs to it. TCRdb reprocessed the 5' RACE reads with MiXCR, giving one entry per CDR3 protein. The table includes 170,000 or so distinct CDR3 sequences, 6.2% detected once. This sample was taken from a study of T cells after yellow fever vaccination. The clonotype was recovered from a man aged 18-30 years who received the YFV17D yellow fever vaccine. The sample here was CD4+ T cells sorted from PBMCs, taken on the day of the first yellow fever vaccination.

This CDR3 reads CASASGGRSVAFF. CDR3 DNA: TGTGCCAGCGCATCAGGGGGGAGAAGTGTGGCTTTCTTT. This chain links TRBV6-5 with TRBJ1-1; 7 bases align to TRBD1. The V and J ends lost 8 bases and 11 bases, in that order; junction bases with no gene match: 14. CDR1 and CDR2 (germline): MNHEY, SVGAGI. The CDR3 length is 13 residues.